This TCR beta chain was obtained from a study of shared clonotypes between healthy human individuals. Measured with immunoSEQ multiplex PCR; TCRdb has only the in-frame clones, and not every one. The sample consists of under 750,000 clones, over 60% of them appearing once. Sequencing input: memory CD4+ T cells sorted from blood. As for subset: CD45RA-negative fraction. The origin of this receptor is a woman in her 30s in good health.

CDR3 nucleotide sequence: TGTGCCAGCAAGCCGGGACTAGGAAAGGAGACCCAGTACTTC. Translating gives CASKPGLGKETQYF. The chain combines TRBV2 with TRBJ2-5, with TRBD2 identical over 8 bases. With 7 bases clipped from V and 5 bases from J, the junction kept 9 bases outside the gene matches. Looked up from germline, CDR1 is SNHLY and CDR2 is FYNNEI. The CDR3 runs to 14 residues.